The clone carrying this T cell receptor beta chain occurred a few times. What it binds is unknown. Built from TCR beta cDNA, the libraries had unique molecular identifiers in them. TCRdb re-called the PCR reads with MiXCR, one entry per CDR3 protein. The sample lists roughly 800,000 distinct CDR3 sequences; 40% to 55% were seen once. The data are from a study of post-analysis software for immune sequencing data. Study-wide points: Relative to controls, patients had several TRBV segments at higher frequency, with TRBV5-6, TRBV5-1 and TRBV20-1 among these. Strong co-clustering by F measure was evident for samples that had been prepared in the same batch.

The germline CDR1 and CDR2 sequences are LNHNV and YYDKDF (reference sequence). V shed 1 base and J shed 7 bases, with 8 bases lying between them. This CDR3 region has 12 residues. This TCR was recovered from a girl aged 10-17 years with multiple sclerosis. The chain links TRBV15 to TRBJ2-7; possibly TRBD2 for D (6 bases). The sequencing sample was made of blood. The CDR3: CATSRGGREQYF. Written as DNA, the CDR3 is TGTGCCACCAGCAGAGGAGGGAGGGAGCAGTACTTC.